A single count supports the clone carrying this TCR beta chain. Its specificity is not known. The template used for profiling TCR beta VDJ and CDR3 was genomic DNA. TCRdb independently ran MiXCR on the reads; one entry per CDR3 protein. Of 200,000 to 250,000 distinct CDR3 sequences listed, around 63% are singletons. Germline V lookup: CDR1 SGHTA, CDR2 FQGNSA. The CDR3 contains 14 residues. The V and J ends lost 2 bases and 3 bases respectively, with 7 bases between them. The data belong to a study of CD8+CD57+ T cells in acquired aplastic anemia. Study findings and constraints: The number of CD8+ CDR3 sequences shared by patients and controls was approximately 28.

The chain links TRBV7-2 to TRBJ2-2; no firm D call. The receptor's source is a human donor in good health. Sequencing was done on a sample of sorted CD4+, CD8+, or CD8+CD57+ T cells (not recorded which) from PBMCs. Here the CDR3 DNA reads TGTGCCAGCAGCTTACAGAAATACACCGGGGAGCTGTTTTTT. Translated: CASSLQKYTGELFF.